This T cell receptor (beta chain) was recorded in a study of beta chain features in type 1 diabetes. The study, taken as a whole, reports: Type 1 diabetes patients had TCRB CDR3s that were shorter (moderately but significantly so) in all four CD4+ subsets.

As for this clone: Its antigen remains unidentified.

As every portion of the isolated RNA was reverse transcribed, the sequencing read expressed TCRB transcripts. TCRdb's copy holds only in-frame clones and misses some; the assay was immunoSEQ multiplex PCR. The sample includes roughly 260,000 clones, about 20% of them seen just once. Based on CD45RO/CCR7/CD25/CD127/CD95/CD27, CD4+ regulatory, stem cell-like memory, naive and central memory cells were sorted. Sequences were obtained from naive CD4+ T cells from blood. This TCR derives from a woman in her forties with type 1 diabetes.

CDR3 loop: CASSYSVSGNTEAFF. The CDR3 coding sequence is TGTGCCAGCAGTTACTCGGTTTCGGGGAACACTGAAGCTTTCTTT. V and J are TRBV6-5 and TRBJ1-1, with unresolved D. Germline lookup yields CDR1 MNHEY and CDR2 SVGAGI. Trimming took 0 bases from V and 1 from J, leaving 9 bases between them. The CDR3 has 15 amino acids.